The 23 T cell receptor beta chains in this list originate from one sample, sequenced in a study of cytomegalovirus exposure and HLA in healthy donors. A multiplex PCR was run with 60 Vbeta primers and 13 Jbeta primers. The protocol was immunoSEQ multiplex PCR, while the TCRdb copy is restricted to in-frame clones and leaves out a portion. Counted here are 55,000 to 70,000 clones, roughly 71% occurring once; the ten biggest clones make up roughly 10%. The sample was PBMCs. Receptors were obtained from a woman in her sixties or seventies in good health and CMV-seropositive.

The V call is TRBV29-1, the J call TRBJ2-7; 10 bases match TRBD1. This CDR3 contains 12 residues. Germline V CDR1 and CDR2: SQVTM, ANQGSEA. Losses at the gene ends were 7 bases for V and 6 bases for J; bases not matched to a gene: 6. CDR3 residues: CSAGTGAGEQYF. The CDR3 region has the DNA TGCAGCGCTGGGACAGGGGCGGGCGAGCAGTACTTC.

The rearrangement joins TRBV6-5 to TRBJ2-3, with TRBD2 matching over 7 bases. The CDR3 is 15 residues long. The V gene's germline CDR1 is MNHEY and CDR2 SVGAGI. The junction had 7 bases not matched to a gene; V was cut back by 3 bases and J by 4 bases. Written as DNA, the CDR3 is TGTGCCAGCAGTTATGGGCGGGGGTTGGCAGATACGCAGTATTTT. It encodes CASSYGRGLADTQYF.

This clone came up a few times. The chain joins TRBV6-6 to TRBJ2-2; TRBD2 might be the D (5 bases). Germline-derived CDR1 and CDR2 are MNHNY and SVGAGI (reference sequence). V lost 11 bases and J 3 bases, leaving 13 bases between the germline ends. The CDR3 has 13 residues. Here the CDR3 reads CASARVDTGELFF. The CDR3 region has the DNA TGTGCCTCAGCGAGGGTGGACACCGGGGAGCTGTTTTTT.

This clone was found a few times. V is TRBV5-3 and J is TRBJ1-6, with 7 bases lining up with TRBD1. TRBV5-3 is sorted into the ORF group, with uncertain function. With 2 bases clipped from V and 6 bases from J, the junction kept 5 bases outside the gene matches. The CDR3 is made up of 15 amino acids. The CDR3 DNA sequence: TGTGCCAGAAGCTTTGCAGGGGGAAGTAATTCACCCCTCCACTTT. Encoded protein: CARSFAGGSNSPLHF.

V is TRBV2 and J is TRBJ1-1; possible D gene TRBD1, 5 bases. Germline V gene sequence: CDR1 SNHLY, CDR2 FYNNEI. This CDR3 spans 15 amino acids. V shed 4 bases and J shed 10 bases, with 22 bases lying between them. The CDR3 sequence is CASSGGGPALAGAFF. The CDR3 DNA follows: TGTGCCAGCAGTGGGGGGGGACCGGCTTTAGCGGGAGCTTTCTTT.

The V gene is TRBV5-4, the J gene TRBJ2-4; 12 nucleotides align to TRBD2. The germline CDR1 and CDR2 sequences are SGHNT and YYREEE (reference sequence). The CDR3 is 17 amino acids. Trimming at V came to 1 base and at J to 7 bases, leaving 9 bases not matched to a gene. DNA for the CDR3: TGTGCCAGCAGCTTGTCCCCTAGCGGGAGGGCGGGGAACATTCAGTACTTC. This codes for CASSLSPSGRAGNIQYF.

The J gene is TRBJ2-5, the V gene TRBV7-3; D remains ambiguous. Germline V CDR1 and CDR2: SGHTA, FQGTGA. With 1 base removed from V and 2 bases from J, the gap between germline ends came to 5 bases. This CDR3 comprises 13 residues. Here the CDR3 DNA reads TGTGCCAGCAGCTTAATCGGGCAAGAGACCCAGTACTTC. Protein: CASSLIGQETQYF.

V is TRBV7-3 and J is TRBJ2-7; 7 positions agree with TRBD2. The CDR3 totals 16 residues. V shed 5 bases, J shed 0 bases, and the junction held 10 bases outside the gene matches. The germline CDR1 and CDR2 sequences are SGHTA and FQGTGA. CDR3 coding DNA: TGTGCCAGCAGCCCCTCCGGAGCGGGGTACTCCTACGAGCAGTACTTC. Translation: CASSPSGAGYSYEQYF.

This chain uses TRBV13 with TRBJ2-1; D might be TRBD2 (6 bases). Per the germline V gene, CDR1 is PRHDT and CDR2 is FYEKMQ (reference sequence). This CDR3 is built from 17 residues. V was trimmed by 4 bases and J by 0 bases, leaving 16 bases between them. The CDR3 region has the DNA TGTGCCAGCAGCTCCCCCCCCGGGACTTTCTCCTACAATGAGCAGTTCTTC. Its translation is CASSSPPGTFSYNEQFF. Using reference TRBV13 and TRBJ2-1 for the parts outside the CDR3, the full variable domain is AAGVIQSPRHLIKEKRETATLKCYPIPRHDTVYWYQQGPGQDPQFLISFYEKMQSDKGSIPDRFSAQQFSDYHSELNMSSLELGDSALYFCASSSPPGTFSYNEQFFGPGTRLTVL.

This chain links TRBV19 with TRBJ1-1; a weak D match, TRBD1 (5 bases). Deletions cut 5 bases from V and 0 bases from J, with 19 bases between. From germline, CDR1 is LNHDA and CDR2 SQIVND (reference sequence). The CDR3 consists of 17 residues. The CDR3 DNA is TGTGCCAGTAGTGACACCCGACAGACAGTTATGAACACTGAAGCTTTCTTT. Its protein product is CASSDTRQTVMNTEAFF.

The rearrangement links TRBV23-1 to TRBJ2-1; a possible D gene is TRBD1 (5 bases). TRBV23-1 is an ORF; its function is uncertain. Between the trimmed V and J ends, which lost 6 bases and 4 bases, there was a span of 19 bases. The CDR3 has 16 amino acids. In DNA form, the CDR3 reads TGCGCCAGCAGCCCCCTTGGGCCAGGGCGATACAATGAGCAGTTCTTC. This gives the protein CASSPLGPGRYNEQFF.

The sample holds one count of this clone. The CDR3 reads CASTAGGLAGGPMRTDTQYF. CDR3 DNA sequence: TGTGCCAGCACCGCCGGGGGACTAGCGGGAGGGCCTATGCGCACAGATACGCAGTATTTT. V gene TRBV28 combines with J gene TRBJ2-3, with TRBD2 matching 16 bases. CDR3 length: 20 residues. With V trimmed by 7 bases and J by 1 base, 14 bases remained unmatched. CDR1 is MDHEN and CDR2 is SYDVKM in the germline V gene.

The V gene is TRBV7-6, the J gene TRBJ2-1, with 12 nucleotides matching TRBD2. This CDR3 comprises 18 residues. The V gene's germline CDR1 is SGHVS and CDR2 FNYEAQ. J was trimmed by 0 bases and V by 1 base; bases with no gene match: 4. CDR3 region: CASSLELAGGISYNEQFF. The CDR3 DNA follows: TGTGCCAGCAGCTTAGAACTAGCGGGGGGTATCTCCTACAATGAGCAGTTCTTC. The variable domain in full, completed from reference TRBV7-6 and TRBJ2-1, reads GAGVSQSPRYKVTKRGQDVALRCDPISGHVSLYWYRQALGQGPEFLTYFNYEAQQDKSGLPNDRFSAERPEGSISTLTIQRTEQRDSAMYRCASSLELAGGISYNEQFFGPGTRLTVL.

The chain recombines TRBV4-1 with TRBJ2-3; TRBD1 aligns across 11 bases. This CDR3 contains 17 residues. V gave up 0 bases and J gave up 2 bases; unmatched junction bases: 4. The V gene's germline CDR1 is MGHRA and CDR2 YSYEKL. The CDR3 here is CASSQDGTGGVTDTQYF. The CDR3, as DNA: TGCGCCAGCAGCCAAGACGGGACAGGGGGAGTCACAGATACGCAGTATTTT.

This chain joins TRBV6-5 and TRBJ2-2, with TRBD1 matching 9 bases. This CDR3 is built from 14 residues. Trimming took 6 bases from V and 4 from J; bases not matched to a gene: 3. Germline V gene lookup returns CDR1 MNHEY and CDR2 SVGAGI. The CDR3 DNA follows: TGTGCCAGCAGGAGGACAGGGGCCACCGGGGAGCTGTTTTTT. Amino acids: CASRRTGATGELFF.

The chain is built from TRBV7-2 and TRBJ2-1, with 16 bases lining up with TRBD2. There are 17 residues in the CDR3. V lost 1 base, J lost 7 bases, and 4 bases stayed unmatched. Germline V gives CDR1 SGHTA, CDR2 FQGNSA. The CDR3 DNA sequence: TGTGCCAGCAGCTTAGTGGGACTAGCGGGGGGGCATAATGAGCAGTTCTTC. This gives the protein CASSLVGLAGGHNEQFF.

The chain carries TRBV7-3 and TRBJ2-3; 11 positions match TRBD2. The germline V gene encodes CDR1 SGHTA and CDR2 FQGTGA. The CDR3 length is 16 residues. The trim removed 4 bases at V and 4 bases at J, leaving 7 bases unmatched. This CDR3 is CASSSLAGGRADTQYF. CDR3 bases: TGTGCCAGCAGCTCCTTAGCGGGGGGGAGAGCAGATACGCAGTATTTT.

In DNA, the CDR3 is TGTGCCAGCAGCCCTGGACAGATTTACGAGCAGTACTTC. Its protein is CASSPGQIYEQYF. The rearrangement links TRBV7-3 to TRBJ2-7; D is perhaps TRBD1 (6 bases). Trimming took 5 bases from V and 4 from J, leaving 12 bases between them. Germline V gene data show CDR1 as SGHTA and CDR2 as FQGTGA. The CDR3 runs to 13 residues. The whole variable domain, filled in from reference TRBV7-3 and TRBJ2-7, reads GAGVSQTPSNKVTEKGKYVELRCDPISGHTALYWYRQSLGQGPEFLIYFQGTGAADDSGLPNDRFFAVRPEGSVSTLKIQRTERGDSAVYLCASSPGQIYEQYFGPGTRLTVT.

This chain uses TRBV29-1 with TRBJ1-1, with 9 bases fitting TRBD1. V was pared by 6 bases and J by 9 bases, with 11 bases of the junction left unmatched. This CDR3 has 13 residues. The germline gives CDR1 SQVTM, CDR2 ANQGSEA. The CDR3 DNA is TGCAGCGTCCAAGACAGGGGGAACCTCAAAGCTTTCTTT. Its protein product is CSVQDRGNLKAFF.

CDR3 amino acids: CASSTGTGKSYEQYF. Written as DNA, the CDR3 is TGTGCCAGCAGCACCGGGACAGGAAAATCCTACGAGCAGTACTTC. The V gene is TRBV25-1, the J gene TRBJ2-7, with 8 bases that match TRBD1. Trimming cost V 6 bases and J 1 base; bases outside gene matches: 8. This CDR3 region has 15 residues. Germline CDR1 is MGHDK and CDR2 is SYGVNS.

The chain uses TRBV30 and TRBJ1-1; D might be TRBD1 (6 bases). CDR1 is GTSNPN, CDR2 SVGIG, per germline (reference sequence). This CDR3 has 11 amino acids. Deletions cut 5 bases from V and 4 bases from J, with 8 bases between. The CDR3: CAWDRSTEAFF. In DNA, the CDR3 is TGTGCCTGGGACAGGAGCACTGAAGCTTTCTTT.

The CDR3 loop reads CSAGLSSGDTQYF. DNA for the CDR3: TGCAGCGCGGGACTTAGTAGTGGAGATACGCAGTATTTT. V usage is TRBV29-1 and J usage is TRBJ2-3, with D perhaps matching TRBD2 (6 bases). From germline, CDR1 is SQVTM and CDR2 ANQGSEA. The V end was cut by 7 bases, the J end by 5 bases, with 16 bases between. This CDR3 region has 13 residues.

The chain recombines TRBV2 with TRBJ1-1; no firm D call. The germline gives CDR1 SNHLY, CDR2 FYNNEI. V lost 4 bases, J lost 1 base, and 10 bases lay in between. CDR3 size: 14 residues. As DNA, the CDR3 is TGTGCCAGCAGTGGGGCAATCCAGAACACTGAAGCTTTCTTT. Encoded protein: CASSGAIQNTEAFF.